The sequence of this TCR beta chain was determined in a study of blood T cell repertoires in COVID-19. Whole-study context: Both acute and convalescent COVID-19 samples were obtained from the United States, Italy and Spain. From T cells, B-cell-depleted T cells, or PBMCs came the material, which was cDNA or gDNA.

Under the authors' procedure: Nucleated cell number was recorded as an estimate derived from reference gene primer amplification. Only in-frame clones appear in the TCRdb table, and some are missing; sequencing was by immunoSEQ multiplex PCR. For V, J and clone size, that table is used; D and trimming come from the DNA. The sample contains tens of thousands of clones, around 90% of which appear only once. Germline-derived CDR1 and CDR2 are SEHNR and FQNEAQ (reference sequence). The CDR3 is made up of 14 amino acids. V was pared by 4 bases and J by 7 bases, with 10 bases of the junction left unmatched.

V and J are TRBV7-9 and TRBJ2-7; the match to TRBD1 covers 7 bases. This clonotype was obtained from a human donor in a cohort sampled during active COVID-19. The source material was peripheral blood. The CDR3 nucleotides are TGTGCCAGCAGCTCAAAGGGGGCCAGTTGGGAGCAGTACTTC. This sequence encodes CASSSKGASWEQYF.